These 5 T cell receptor beta chains originate from one sample sequenced in a study of blood T cell repertoires in COVID-19. The table came from immunoSEQ multiplex PCR; TCRdb's copy has only in-frame clones and leaves some out. The sample consists of a few hundred thousand clones, around 85% of them appearing once. Sample: peripheral blood. These TCRs come from an older woman with acute or convalescent COVID-19.

This sequence joins TRBV2 and TRBJ2-3; 7 bases match TRBD1. This CDR3 is 15 amino acids long. V lost 7 bases, J lost 1 base, and 8 bases stayed unmatched. Germline CDR1 and CDR2: SNHLY and FYNNEI. CDR3 residues: CASNVYRGGTDTQYF. The CDR3 nucleotides are TGTGCCAGCAATGTATACAGGGGTGGCACAGATACGCAGTATTTT.

V is TRBV6-5 and J is TRBJ2-1; D not resolved. Germline-derived CDR1 and CDR2 are MNHEY and SVGAGI. V lost 6 bases to trimming and J lost 6 bases, with 9 bases between them. The CDR3 is made up of 12 amino acids. This CDR3 is CASSPTFNEQFF. CDR3 sequence (DNA): TGTGCCAGCAGCCCCACTTTCAATGAGCAGTTCTTC.

This clone was observed a single time. The chain recombines TRBV27 with TRBJ1-2, with TRBD1 matching 7 bases. V lost 2 bases and J lost 7; bases outside the gene matches: 4. Per germline, CDR1 MNHEY and CDR2 SMNVEV (reference sequence). This CDR3 region has 13 residues. CDR3 sequence (DNA): TGTGCCAGCAGTTTAAGGGGGCGGGGTGGCTACACCTTC. Protein sequence: CASSLRGRGGYTF.

The chain combines TRBV7-2 with TRBJ1-2, with 7 bases that match TRBD1. The CDR3 covers 14 residues. Germline-derived CDR1 and CDR2 are SGHTA and FQGNSA. Losses at the gene ends were 3 bases for V and 7 bases for J; bases not matched to a gene: 8. CDR3 nucleotide sequence: TGTGCCAGCAGCTTCCGAGACAGGGTGCGTGGCTACACCTTC. Protein product: CASSFRDRVRGYTF.

V is TRBV19 and J is TRBJ2-1; perhaps TRBD1 as D (5 bases). Germline CDR1 reads LNHDA; CDR2 reads SQIVND (reference sequence). Trimming left V 5 bases short and J 8 bases short, with 13 bases between. CDR3 length: 13 residues. The CDR3 sequence is CASSRPGSDEQFF. The DNA of the CDR3 is TGTGCCAGTAGTCGTCCAGGGTCTGATGAGCAGTTCTTC.